Listed below are T cell receptor beta chains from one sample, sequenced in a study of T cells in Graves' hyperthyroidism and ophthalmopathy. TCRdb re-analysed the multiplex PCR reads in MiXCR, keeping a single row per CDR3 protein. The table lists fewer than 350,000 distinct CDR3 sequences, approximately 18% of them singletons. Sequenced input: blood. All receptors come from a man aged 50 or older with Graves' ophthalmopathy. CDR3s include the opening cysteine and the closing phenylalanine or tryptophan. A D gene is named only where the DNA matches it firmly. Only part of the rows carry a size: once, few, many, or a class if the clone is expanded.

length,D,J,size,V,CDR3,DNA
15,.,TRBJ2-7,many,TRBV27,CASSLAGTKIYEQYF,TGTGCCAGCAGTTTAGCAGGTACGAAAATCTACGAGCAGTACTTC
15,TRBD1,TRBJ1-1,.,TRBV5-1,CASSWGQGKNTEAFF,TGCGCCAGCAGCTGGGGACAGGGGAAGAACACTGAAGCTTTCTTT
14,.,TRBJ2-1,few,TRBV19,CASSRVSSYNEQFF,TGTGCCAGTAGTAGAGTGAGCTCCTACAATGAGCAGTTCTTC
14,.,TRBJ2-3,many,TRBV2,CASSPRESTDTQYF,TGTGCCAGCTCGCCCAGGGAGAGCACAGATACGCAGTATTTT
16,TRBD2,TRBJ2-1,.,TRBV7-6,CASSGGASGSKNEQFF,TGTGCCAGCAGCGGGGGGGCTAGCGGGAGTAAAAATGAGCAGTTCTTC
16,TRBD2,TRBJ2-7,few,TRBV3-1,CASSPFGPSGNYEQYF,TGTGCCAGCAGCCCTTTTGGTCCTAGCGGGAACTACGAGCAGTACTTC
16,.,TRBJ2-1,few,TRBV27,CASSLLGAPSYNEQFF,TGTGCCAGCAGTTTATTGGGGGCCCCCTCCTACAATGAGCAGTTCTTC
14,TRBD2,TRBJ2-3,few,TRBV20-1,CSAPVAGGTDTQYF,TGCAGTGCCCCAGTGGCGGGAGGAACAGATACGCAGTATTTT
11,.,TRBJ2-7,.,TRBV25-1,CASSVTGEQYF,TGTGCCAGCAGTGTTACAGGGGAGCAGTACTTC
12,.,TRBJ1-1,.,TRBV20-1,CSPLGANTEAFF,TGCAGTCCTCTGGGGGCGAACACTGAAGCTTTCTTT
15,TRBD1,TRBJ1-2,.,TRBV3-1,CASSPRGGTRDGYTF,TGTGCCAGCAGCCCCAGGGGGGGGACGCGAGATGGCTACACCTTC
16,TRBD1,TRBJ1-4,few,TRBV28,CASSSRDREVSEKLFF,TGTGCCAGCAGTTCCCGGGACAGGGAAGTTAGCGAAAAACTGTTTTTT
15,.,TRBJ2-3,many,TRBV20-1,CSALRVSHYPDTQYF,TGCAGTGCTCTCCGGGTCAGCCACTACCCAGATACGCAGTATTTT
11,.,TRBJ1-1,many,TRBV20-1,CSVGTAAEAFF,TGCAGTGTCGGGACCGCCGCTGAAGCTTTCTTT
15,.,TRBJ2-1,many,TRBV9,CASSTGTSSYNEQFF,TGTGCCAGCAGCACCGGGACCAGCTCCTACAATGAGCAGTTCTTC
16,.,TRBJ1-1,many,TRBV28,CASSSGRGSTDTEAFF,TGTGCCAGCAGTTCGGGTCGGGGCAGTACTGACACTGAAGCTTTCTTT
16,.,TRBJ2-5,.,TRBV5-1,CASSASGQGGIETQYF,TGCGCCAGCAGCGCGAGCGGACAGGGAGGGATAGAGACCCAGTACTTC
14,.,TRBJ1-1,many,TRBV7-6,CASSREGANTEAFF,TGTGCCAGCAGCAGAGAGGGAGCTAACACTGAAGCTTTCTTT
12,TRBD2,TRBJ2-1,.,TRBV19,CASSTLGGEQFF,TGTGCCAGCTCAACGCTCGGGGGGGAGCAGTTCTTC
12,.,TRBJ1-2,many,TRBV11-2,CASSLAREGYTF,TGTGCCAGCAGCTTGGCTCGAGAAGGCTACACCTTC
14,TRBD1,TRBJ2-5,many,TRBV5-1,CASSPGTALETQYF,TGCGCCAGCAGCCCCGGGACAGCTCTGGAGACCCAGTACTTC
12,.,TRBJ2-7,.,TRBV20-1,CSASDRTDEQYF,TGCAGTGCTTCCGACAGGACAGACGAGCAGTACTTC
15,TRBD1,TRBJ1-5,few,TRBV4-1,CASSQARDRGQPQHF,TGCGCCAGCAGCCAAGCGAGGGACAGAGGTCAGCCCCAGCATTTT
17,TRBD2,TRBJ2-3,few,TRBV28,CASSFYQRLAGGDTQYF,TGTGCCAGCAGTTTTTATCAGAGACTAGCGGGAGGTGATACGCAGTATTTT
16,TRBD1,TRBJ1-2,.,TRBV5-4,CASSSRDRGVSAGYTF,TGTGCCAGCAGCTCCCGGGACAGGGGAGTTAGTGCTGGCTACACCTTC
13,TRBD1,TRBJ2-2,few,TRBV6-1,CAGTGANTGELFF,TGTGCCGGGACAGGAGCGAACACCGGGGAGCTGTTTTTT
13,.,TRBJ1-6,.,TRBV20-1,CSAREKYNSPLHF,TGCAGTGCTAGAGAGAAGTATAATTCACCCCTCCACTTT
13,.,TRBJ2-3,few,TRBV7-3,CASRAAGTDTQYF,TGTGCCTCCCGGGCCGCGGGCACAGATACGCAGTATTTT
12,.,TRBJ1-5,.,TRBV9,CASSVEGQPQHF,TGTGCCAGCAGCGTAGAGGGGCAGCCCCAGCATTTT